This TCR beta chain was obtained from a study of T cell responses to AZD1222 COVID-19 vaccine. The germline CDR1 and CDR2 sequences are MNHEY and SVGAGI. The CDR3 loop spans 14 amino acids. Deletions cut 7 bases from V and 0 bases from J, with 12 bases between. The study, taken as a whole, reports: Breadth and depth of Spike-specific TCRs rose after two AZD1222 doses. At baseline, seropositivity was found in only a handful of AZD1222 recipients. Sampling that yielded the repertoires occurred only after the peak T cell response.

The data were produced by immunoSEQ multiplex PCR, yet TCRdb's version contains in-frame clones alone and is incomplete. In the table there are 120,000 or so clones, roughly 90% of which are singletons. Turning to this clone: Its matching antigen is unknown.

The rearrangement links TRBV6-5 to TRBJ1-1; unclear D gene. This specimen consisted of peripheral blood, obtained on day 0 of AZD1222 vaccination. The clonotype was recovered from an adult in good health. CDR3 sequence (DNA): TGTGCCAGCACCTCTGGGCGGATGAACACTGAAGCTTTCTTT. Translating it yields CASTSGRMNTEAFF.